This T cell receptor beta chain was documented in a study of high-grade serous ovarian cancer treatment subgroups. Tumor tissue was taken before any definitive surgery or chemotherapy was given. TCRdb keeps only in-frame clones here, not all; method: immunoSEQ multiplex PCR. Among about 36,000 clones listed, around three quarters were seen once. CDR3 length: 17 amino acids. Germline V gene lookup returns CDR1 LNHDA and CDR2 SQIVND (reference sequence). The junction had 12 bases not matched to a gene; V was cut back by 5 bases and J by 2 bases. In this sample, this clone turned up a few times. Its specificity is not known. Study results and limitations: Spatial context was lost because tumors were sequenced in bulk. Repertoire similarity ranged roughly 0.095 to 0.8 between tumors of one patient.

The receptor's source is a human donor with high-grade serous ovarian cancer. Input material: tumor tissue. This sequence joins TRBV19 and TRBJ2-7; 10 bases line up with TRBD1. The CDR3 here is CASSVETGTGAPYEQYF. The CDR3 bases are TGTGCCAGTAGTGTTGAAACCGGGACAGGGGCCCCCTACGAGCAGTACTTC.